The next 25 T cell receptor beta chains were all read from a single sample in a study of shared clonotypes between healthy human individuals. This table comes from immunoSEQ multiplex PCR, and its TCRdb copy is limited to in-frame clones, with some not included. Among 1,400,000 or so clones listed, approximately 98.5% were seen once. Sequences were obtained from naive CD4+ T cells sorted from blood. Stated subset: CD45RA+ positively selected. The receptors shown here come from a man under 40 in good health.

This clone was counted a single time. J is TRBJ2-3 and V is TRBV9; TRBD1 matches 7 bases. Trimming at V came to 2 bases and at J to 0 bases, leaving 3 bases not matched to a gene. CDR1 and CDR2 (germline): SGDLS, YYNGEE. CDR3 length: 15 amino acids. The CDR3 spells CASSVRQGSTDTQYF. For the CDR3, the DNA is TGTGCCAGCAGCGTCCGACAGGGCAGCACAGATACGCAGTATTTT.

The rearrangement links TRBV2 to TRBJ2-1; D possibly corresponds to TRBD2 (5 bases). V was shortened by 3 bases and J by 2 bases, with 8 bases between the two germline ends. The CDR3 runs 14 residues. Germline values: CDR1 SNHLY, CDR2 FYNNEI. Here the CDR3 reads CASSEGGPYNEQFF. The DNA for the CDR3 is TGTGCCAGCAGTGAGGGCGGGCCCTACAATGAGCAGTTCTTC.

The V gene is TRBV7-9, the J gene TRBJ2-7; possibly TRBD1 for D (7 bases). CDR3 size: 15 residues. Germline values: CDR1 SEHNR, CDR2 FQNEAQ (reference sequence). V gave up 3 bases and J gave up 4 bases, with 16 bases separating them. The CDR3 nucleotides are TGTGCCAGCAGCTTTCTGGAGGGACAGAAATACGAGCAGTACTTC. This codes for CASSFLEGQKYEQYF.

The chain employs TRBV5-4 and TRBJ2-3; 13 bases match TRBD2. From germline, CDR1 is SGHNT and CDR2 YYREEE (reference sequence). The CDR3 covers 18 residues. V shed 0 bases, J shed 5 bases, and the junction held 9 bases outside the gene matches. CDR3 sequence (DNA): TGTGCCAGCAGCTTGGGGGGCCGGACTAGCGGGAGATTAGATACGCAGTATTTT. Translated, it gives CASSLGGRTSGRLDTQYF.

The rearrangement uses TRBV11-3 and TRBJ2-1; D perhaps matches TRBD1 (6 bases). Germline lookup yields CDR1 SGHNT and CDR2 YENEEA. The CDR3 covers 15 residues. V lost 1 base and J 5 bases, leaving 12 bases between the germline ends. For the CDR3, the DNA is TGTGCCAGCAGCTTAGGACAGGTGGAGAACAATGAGCAGTTCTTC. It encodes CASSLGQVENNEQFF.

This sequence joins TRBV5-1 and TRBJ2-5; D may be TRBD2 (6 bases). CDR3 length: 14 amino acids. CDR1 SGHRS and CDR2 YFSETQ come from the germline V gene. V dropped 4 bases and J dropped 4 bases, with 14 bases sitting between them. The CDR3 DNA is TGCGCCAGCAGCGACCCCAAAGCGGGAGAGACCCAGTACTTC. Its translation: CASSDPKAGETQYF.

The chain links TRBV9 to TRBJ2-1; 9 bases are shared with TRBD2. Germline CDR1 is SGDLS and CDR2 is YYNGEE. The CDR3 spans 15 residues. V lost 6 bases, J lost 0 bases, and 4 bases stayed unmatched. CDR3 amino acids: CASIGSGSSYNEQFF. The CDR3 nucleotides read TGTGCCAGCATCGGTAGCGGGAGCTCCTACAATGAGCAGTTCTTC.

The chain couples TRBV19 to TRBJ1-5, with a weak D call TRBD1 (5 bases). Germline loops: CDR1 LNHDA, CDR2 SQIVND (reference sequence). The CDR3 spans 16 residues. The V gene lost 3 bases and the J gene lost 0 bases, with 12 bases spanning the gap. CDR3 amino acids: CASSMLGVYSNQPQHF. The CDR3, as DNA: TGTGCCAGTAGTATGTTGGGGGTTTATAGCAATCAGCCCCAGCATTTT.

The CDR3 bases are TGTGCCAGCAGCGTAGGAGGGACTCCCTCCGGGGAGCTGTTTTTT. Protein: CASSVGGTPSGELFF. The chain is built from TRBV9 and TRBJ2-2; weak D call: TRBD2 (6 bases). Germline V gives CDR1 SGDLS, CDR2 YYNGEE. The CDR3 is 15 amino acids. V was trimmed by 0 bases and J by 6 bases, leaving 12 bases between them.

This clone turned up a few times. Distinct nucleotide sequences in the sample also encode this CDR3. In nucleotides, the CDR3 is TGTGCCAGTAGTCGCCAGCCTTCCTACGAGCAGTACTTC. Protein: CASSRQPSYEQYF. The chain is built from TRBV19 and TRBJ2-7; D remains unclear. Germline CDR1 and CDR2: LNHDA and SQIVND (reference sequence). Trimming shortened V by 5 bases and J by 1 base, and 9 bases separated the two germline ends. The CDR3 spans 13 residues.

The chain employs TRBV7-9 and TRBJ1-4; TRBD1 might be the D (6 bases). The germline CDR1 and CDR2 sequences are SEHNR and FQNEAQ (reference sequence). CDR3 length equals 16 residues. V gave up 3 bases and J gave up 7 bases, with 18 bases separating them. The DNA of the CDR3 is TGTGCCAGCAGCTTGACTTGGCGGGGGGCCGGTGAAAAACTGTTTTTT. Translated, it gives CASSLTWRGAGEKLFF.

V and J are TRBV10-3 and TRBJ1-2; 7 nucleotides align to TRBD1. Germline lookup yields CDR1 ENHRY and CDR2 SYGVKD. Losses at the gene ends were 6 bases for V and 3 bases for J; bases not matched to a gene: 4. CDR3 length equals 13 residues. CDR3 loop: CAISPRGDYGYTF. In DNA, the CDR3 is TGTGCCATCAGCCCCAGGGGGGACTATGGCTACACCTTC.

V and J are TRBV21-1 and TRBJ2-7; TRBD2, the D gene given by the table, was not confirmed from the DNA. TRBV21-1 is described as a pseudogene. The CDR3 runs to 16 residues. The CDR3 DNA sequence: TGTGCCAGCAGCAAACACAGCGGGATTTATTTGGGCGAGCAGTACTTC. It yields the protein CASSKHSGIYLGEQYF.

This clone was counted a single time. The chain uses TRBV6-5 and TRBJ1-4, with D perhaps TRBD1 (6 bases). This CDR3 has 13 residues. From germline, CDR1 is MNHEY and CDR2 SVGAGI. Trimming cost V 5 bases and J 8 bases, with 12 bases left between them. The CDR3, as DNA: TGTGCCAGCAGTAATCAGGGGAGGGAAAAACTGTTTTTT. Translated, it gives CASSNQGREKLFF.

The chain recombines TRBV28 with TRBJ1-1, with TRBD1 as a possible D gene (6 bases). This CDR3 has 16 residues. With 0 bases removed from V and 8 bases from J, the gap between germline ends came to 19 bases. Germline CDR1 reads MDHEN; CDR2 reads SYDVKM. CDR3 in amino acids: CASSLWTGRVLLEAFF. CDR3 DNA: TGTGCCAGCAGTTTATGGACAGGAAGAGTCTTATTAGAAGCTTTCTTT.

The chain links TRBV19 to TRBJ1-4; D is unclear. The germline CDR1 and CDR2 sequences are LNHDA and SQIVND (reference sequence). Trimming removed 3 bases at V and 11 bases at J, with 7 bases between. The CDR3 loop spans 11 amino acids. The CDR3 region has the DNA TGTGCCAGTAGTATCGGAAGTAAACTGTTTTTT. Translating gives CASSIGSKLFF.

The chain combines TRBV6-1 with TRBJ1-5; D ambiguous. CDR3 size: 13 residues. Trimming removed 2 bases at V and 3 bases at J, with 5 bases between. Germline loops: CDR1 MNHNS, CDR2 SASEGT. CDR3 sequence reads: CASSELDNQPQHF. CDR3 coding DNA: TGTGCCAGCAGTGAATTAGACAATCAGCCCCAGCATTTT.

The rearrangement joins TRBV5-8 to TRBJ2-3; 11 positions agree with TRBD2. V gave up 0 bases and J gave up 2 bases; unmatched junction bases: 2. The CDR3 sequence is 16 residues long. The germline gives CDR1 SGHTS, CDR2 YDEGEE. CDR3 DNA sequence: TGTGCCAGCAGCTTGGGACTAGCGGGATCCACAGATACGCAGTATTTT. Its protein is CASSLGLAGSTDTQYF.

The V gene is TRBV7-2, the J gene TRBJ2-3; D may be TRBD2 (5 bases). Deletions cut 1 base from V and 3 bases from J, with 8 bases between. This CDR3 is built from 14 residues. Per the germline V gene, CDR1 is SGHTA and CDR2 is FQGNSA. CDR3 sequence (DNA): TGTGCCAGCAGCTTAGGTCGGGAAACAGATACGCAGTATTTT. Translation: CASSLGRETDTQYF.

This chain joins TRBV5-4 and TRBJ2-3; D remains ambiguous. The CDR3 has 13 amino acids. Germline CDR1 reads SGHNT; CDR2 reads YYREEE (reference sequence). Trimming shortened V by 8 bases and J by 2 bases, and 12 bases separated the two germline ends. CDR3 protein: CASGARHTDTQYF. CDR3 nucleotides: TGTGCCAGTGGAGCCAGGCACACAGATACGCAGTATTTT.

Turning to this clone: The junction departs from the called germline gene at one end, perhaps through a read error. This rearrangement joins TRBV10-3 to TRBJ1-2; 9 bases are a match to TRBD1. The CDR3 loop spans 12 amino acids. Germline V gene lookup returns CDR1 ENHRY and CDR2 SYGVKD. The CDR3 region has the DNA TGTGCCATCAGTGAGACCCGGGACAGGGTCCACTTC. As protein: CAISETRDRVHF.

This clone was found a few times. The chain recombines TRBV7-6 with TRBJ1-4; TRBD1 matches at 7 bases. CDR3 length: 14 residues. In germline, CDR1 is SGHVS, CDR2 FNYEAQ. The V segment lost 1 base and the J segment 8 bases; nucleotides outside the gene matches: 4. Here the CDR3 DNA reads TGTGCCAGCAGCTTAGGACAGGGCCGGGAAAAACTGTTTTTT. This gives the protein CASSLGQGREKLFF.

The sample holds one count of this clone. This rearrangement joins TRBV18 to TRBJ1-4, with D unclear. The V end was cut by 3 bases, the J end by 4 bases, with 12 bases between. Germline V gene data show CDR1 as KGHSH and CDR2 as LQKENI. CDR3 length equals 15 residues. CDR3 bases: TGTGCCAGCTCACCCATTTCGATCTTTAATGAAAAACTGTTTTTT. It is translated as CASSPISIFNEKLFF.

The chain employs TRBV6-1 and TRBJ2-3; 8 nucleotides line up with TRBD2. The CDR3 totals 17 residues. V was pared by 0 bases and J by 2 bases, with 7 bases of the junction left unmatched. Germline loops: CDR1 MNHNS, CDR2 SASEGT. CDR3 in amino acids: CASSEARGGYNTDTQYF. Written as DNA, the CDR3 is TGTGCCAGCAGTGAAGCTCGGGGGGGCTACAACACAGATACGCAGTATTTT.

The chain combines TRBV2 with TRBJ2-1; D may be TRBD1 or TRBD2 (5 bases each). The CDR3 totals 15 residues. V shed 0 bases and J shed 9 bases, with 15 bases lying between them. Germline values: CDR1 SNHLY, CDR2 FYNNEI. Here the CDR3 DNA reads TGTGCCAGCAGTGAAGCGCTAGTGGGGGATCTTGAGCAGTTCTTC. Translation: CASSEALVGDLEQFF. The whole variable domain, filled in from reference TRBV2 and TRBJ2-1, reads EPEVTQTPSHQVTQMGQEVILRCVPISNHLYFYWYRQILGQKVEFLVSFYNNEISEKSEIFDDQFSVERPDGSNFTLKIRSTKLEDSAMYFCASSEALVGDLEQFFGPGTRLTVL.